The 14 T cell receptor beta chains below come from one sample, sequenced in a study of T cell repertoires and Cas9 in healthy adults. Assay: immunoSEQ multiplex PCR; the TCRdb copy retains only in-frame clones and omits some. The sample has 11,000 to 15,000 clones; about 91% are singletons. The sequencing input was Tregs (CD4+, CD25+, CD127-, CD137-, CD154-) from PBMCs; culture status not recorded. The receptors were gathered from a human donor in good health.

This chain links TRBV9 with TRBJ2-1, with D possibly matching TRBD1 (5 bases). The CDR3 loop spans 15 amino acids. Germline loops: CDR1 SGDLS, CDR2 YYNGEE. Trimming cost V 4 bases and J 7 bases, with 18 bases left between them. CDR3 protein: CASSPGQGYRNEQFF. The DNA of the CDR3 is TGTGCCAGCAGCCCCGGTCAGGGCTATAGGAATGAGCAGTTCTTC.

V usage is TRBV7-9 and J usage is TRBJ2-4, with D perhaps TRBD2 (6 bases). The CDR3 runs 13 residues. V was cut by 1 base and J by 9 bases, with 10 bases left in between. Germline V gives CDR1 SEHNR, CDR2 FQNEAQ (reference sequence). The CDR3 spells CASSLGAEGIQYF. The CDR3 DNA reads TGTGCCAGCAGCTTAGGAGCGGAGGGCATTCAGTACTTC.

The rearrangement links TRBV9 to TRBJ1-4, with D possibly TRBD1 on 5 matching bases. CDR1 SGDLS and CDR2 YYNGEE come from the germline V gene. Trimming cost V 2 bases and J 5 bases, with 13 bases left between them. The CDR3 extends over 15 amino acids. CDR3 region: CASSVNGGGNEKLFF. In nucleotides, the CDR3 is TGTGCCAGCAGCGTTAACGGGGGAGGGAATGAAAAACTGTTTTTT.

The chain carries TRBV28 and TRBJ1-5; TRBD1 might be the D (5 bases). The germline V and J ends were trimmed by 2 bases and 9 bases, with 14 bases remaining between them. The CDR3 contains 14 residues. The germline V gene has CDR1 MDHEN and CDR2 SYDVKM. CDR3 sequence (DNA): TGTGCCAGCAGTTTAACCAGGGCGGTGGGGCCCCAGCATTTT. It codes for CASSLTRAVGPQHF.

The rearrangement links TRBV7-2 to TRBJ1-2; 7 nucleotides agree with TRBD1. V dropped 3 bases and J dropped 0; count of bases not matched to a gene: 7. The CDR3 has 16 residues. CDR1 SGHTA and CDR2 FQGNSA come from the germline V gene. CDR3 sequence (DNA): TGTGCCAGCAGCTTGTTTAGGGGGCTAGCTAACTATGGCTACACCTTC. Translating gives CASSLFRGLANYGYTF.

V is TRBV30 and J is TRBJ1-2, with a possible D match to TRBD1 (6 bases). CDR1 is GTSNPN, CDR2 SVGIG, per germline (reference sequence). The V end lost 2 bases, the J end lost 4 bases, and 17 bases lay between the germline ends. The CDR3 runs 15 residues. The CDR3 spells CAWSYGQPRFYGYTF. CDR3 nucleotides: TGTGCCTGGAGTTACGGACAGCCAAGATTCTATGGCTACACCTTC.

This chain uses TRBV10-1 with TRBJ1-1; 7 bases fit TRBD1. The V segment lost 0 bases and the J segment 3 bases; nucleotides outside the gene matches: 10. This CDR3 contains 17 residues. Per the germline V gene, CDR1 is WNHNN and CDR2 is SYGVQD (reference sequence). The CDR3 DNA follows: TGCGCCAGCAGTGAGTCGACAGGGATCCGATGGGACACTGAAGCTTTCTTT. This codes for CASSESTGIRWDTEAFF.

This chain joins TRBV9 and TRBJ1-2; D gene ambiguous. The germline gives CDR1 SGDLS, CDR2 YYNGEE. V lost 0 bases, J lost 8 bases, and 11 bases lay in between. This CDR3 spans 13 amino acids. This CDR3 reads CASSVVAGGGYTF. CDR3 in DNA: TGTGCCAGCAGCGTAGTGGCAGGTGGAGGCTACACCTTC. Using reference TRBV9 and TRBJ1-2 for the parts outside the CDR3, the full variable domain is DSGVTQTPKHLITATGQRVTLRCSPRSGDLSVYWYQQSLDQGLQFLIQYYNGEERAKGNILERFSAQQFPDLHSELNLSSLELGDSALYFCASSVVAGGGYTFGSGTRLTVV.

The V call is TRBV5-1, the J call TRBJ2-1; 11 nucleotides agree with TRBD2. V lost 4 bases, J lost 0 bases, and 3 bases stayed unmatched. This CDR3 is built from 16 residues. Germline loops: CDR1 SGHRS, CDR2 YFSETQ. DNA for the CDR3: TGCGCCAGCAGCCAGACTAGCGGGATCTCCTACAATGAGCAGTTCTTC. Translated, it gives CASSQTSGISYNEQFF.

The chain combines TRBV11-3 with TRBJ1-2; no definite D call. V was trimmed by 5 bases and J by 3 bases, leaving 13 bases between them. The CDR3 has 14 amino acids. Germline V lookup: CDR1 SGHNT, CDR2 YENEEA. The CDR3 spells CASSPYSEYYGYTF. In DNA form, the CDR3 reads TGTGCCAGCAGCCCCTATTCGGAGTACTATGGCTACACCTTC.

This CDR3 reads CASSASLAGQETQYF. The CDR3 nucleotides read TGTGCCAGCAGCGCCTCACTAGCGGGGCAAGAGACCCAGTACTTC. The chain uses TRBV7-2 and TRBJ2-5; 10 nucleotides agree with TRBD2. V dropped 5 bases and J dropped 2; count of bases not matched to a gene: 5. The germline V gene has CDR1 SGHTA and CDR2 FQGNSA. The CDR3 runs to 15 residues.

The genes are TRBV27 and TRBJ2-5; D possibly corresponds to TRBD1 (6 bases). The germline V gene has CDR1 MNHEY and CDR2 SMNVEV (reference sequence). Trimming cost V 7 bases and J 7 bases, with 22 bases left between them. This CDR3 has 15 residues. CDR3 sequence reads: CASISGTGYRGTQYF. The CDR3 DNA is TGTGCCAGCATCTCGGGTACAGGGTACAGAGGGACCCAGTACTTC.

This chain links TRBV7-9 with TRBJ1-2; tentative D call: TRBD1 (5 bases). The V gene lost 6 bases and the J gene lost 5 bases, with 13 bases spanning the gap. The CDR3 length is 13 residues. CDR1 SEHNR and CDR2 FQNEAQ come from the germline V gene (reference sequence). The DNA of the CDR3 is TGTGCCAGCAGTCCCATTGACAGATATGGCTACACCTTC. It is translated as CASSPIDRYGYTF. The variable domain in full, with the rest retrieved from reference TRBV7-9 and TRBJ1-2, is DTGVSQNPRHKITKRGQNVTFRCDPISEHNRLYWYRQTLGQGPEFLTYFQNEAQLEKSRLLSDRFSAERPKGSFSTLEIQRTEQGDSAMYLCASSPIDRYGYTFGSGTRLTVV.

The chain uses TRBV6-1 and TRBJ1-1; D is possibly TRBD1 (6 bases). The CDR3 consists of 14 residues. Trimming left V 8 bases short and J 2 bases short, with 15 bases between. Germline lookup yields CDR1 MNHNS and CDR2 SASEGT. CDR3 DNA: TGTGCCAGCGGGGAAGGACAGAGAAACACTGAAGCTTTCTTT. Residues: CASGEGQRNTEAFF.